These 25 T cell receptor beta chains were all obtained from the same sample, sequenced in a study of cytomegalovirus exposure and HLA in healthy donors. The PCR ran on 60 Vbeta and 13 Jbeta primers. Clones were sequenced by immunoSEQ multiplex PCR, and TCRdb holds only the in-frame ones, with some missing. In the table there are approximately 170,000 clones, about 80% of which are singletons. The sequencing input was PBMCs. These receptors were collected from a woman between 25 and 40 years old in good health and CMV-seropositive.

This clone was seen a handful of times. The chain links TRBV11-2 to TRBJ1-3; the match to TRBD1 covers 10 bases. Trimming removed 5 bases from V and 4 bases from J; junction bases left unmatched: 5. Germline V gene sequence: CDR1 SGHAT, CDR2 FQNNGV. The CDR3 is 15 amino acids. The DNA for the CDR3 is TGTGCCAGCAGCCGGACAGGGGGAGGGGGAAACACCATATATTTT. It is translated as CASSRTGGGGNTIYF.

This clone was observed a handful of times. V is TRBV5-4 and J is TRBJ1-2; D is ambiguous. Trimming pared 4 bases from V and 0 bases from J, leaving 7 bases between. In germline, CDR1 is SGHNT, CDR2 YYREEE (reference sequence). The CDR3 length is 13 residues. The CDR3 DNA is TGTGCCAGCAGCCACACCCCTAACTATGGCTACACCTTC. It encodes CASSHTPNYGYTF.

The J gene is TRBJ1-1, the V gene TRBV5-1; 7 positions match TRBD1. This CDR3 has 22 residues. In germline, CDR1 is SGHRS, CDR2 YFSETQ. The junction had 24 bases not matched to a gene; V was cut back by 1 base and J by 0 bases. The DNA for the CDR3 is TGCGCCAGCAGCTTGTACCTAGGGGACAGAGGACCCCTTGGGGGGATGAACACTGAAGCTTTCTTT. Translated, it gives CASSLYLGDRGPLGGMNTEAFF.

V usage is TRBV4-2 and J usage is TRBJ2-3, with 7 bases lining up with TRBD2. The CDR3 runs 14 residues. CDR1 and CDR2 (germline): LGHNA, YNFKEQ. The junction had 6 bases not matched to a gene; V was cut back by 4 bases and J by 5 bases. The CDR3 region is CASSRGTTEDTQYF. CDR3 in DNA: TGTGCCAGCAGCCGCGGGACTACTGAAGATACGCAGTATTTT.

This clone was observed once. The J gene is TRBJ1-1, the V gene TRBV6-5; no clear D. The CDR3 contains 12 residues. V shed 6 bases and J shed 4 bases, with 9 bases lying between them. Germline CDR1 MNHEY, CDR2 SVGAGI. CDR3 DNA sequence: TGTGCCAGCAGAGCCTTCGGCACTGAAGCTTTCTTT. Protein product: CASRAFGTEAFF.

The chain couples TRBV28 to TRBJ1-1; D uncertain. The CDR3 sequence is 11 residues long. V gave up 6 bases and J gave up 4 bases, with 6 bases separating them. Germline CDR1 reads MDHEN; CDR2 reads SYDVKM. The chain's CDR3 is CASRRVTEAFF. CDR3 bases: TGTGCCAGCAGGAGGGTCACTGAAGCTTTCTTT.

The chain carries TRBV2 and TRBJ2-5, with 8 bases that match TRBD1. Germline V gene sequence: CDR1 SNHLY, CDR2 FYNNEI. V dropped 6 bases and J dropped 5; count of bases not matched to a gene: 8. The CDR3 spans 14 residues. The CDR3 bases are TGTGCCAGCAGCGCCGACAGGGGTCTGGAGACCCAGTACTTC. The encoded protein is CASSADRGLETQYF.

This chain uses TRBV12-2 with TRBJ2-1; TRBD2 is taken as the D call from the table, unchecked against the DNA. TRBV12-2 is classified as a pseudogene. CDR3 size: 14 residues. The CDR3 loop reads CASRPIFAINEQFF. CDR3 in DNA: TGTGCAAGTCGCCCGATTTTCGCTATTAATGAGCAGTTCTTC.

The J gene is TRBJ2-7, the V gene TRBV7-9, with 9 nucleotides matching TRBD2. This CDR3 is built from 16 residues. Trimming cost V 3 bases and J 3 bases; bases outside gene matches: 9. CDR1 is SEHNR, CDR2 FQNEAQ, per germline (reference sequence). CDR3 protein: CASSFSPSGVVYEQYF. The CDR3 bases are TGTGCCAGCAGCTTTAGCCCTAGCGGGGTCGTCTACGAGCAGTACTTC. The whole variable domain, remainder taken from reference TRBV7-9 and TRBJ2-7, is DTGVSQNPRHKITKRGQNVTFRCDPISEHNRLYWYRQTLGQGPEFLTYFQNEAQLEKSRLLSDRFSAERPKGSFSTLEIQRTEQGDSAMYLCASSFSPSGVVYEQYFGPGTRLTVT.

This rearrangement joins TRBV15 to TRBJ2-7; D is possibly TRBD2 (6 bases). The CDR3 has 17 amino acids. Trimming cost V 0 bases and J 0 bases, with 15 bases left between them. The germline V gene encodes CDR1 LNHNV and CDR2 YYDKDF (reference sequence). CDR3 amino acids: CATSREGGSGFSYEQYF. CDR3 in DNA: TGTGCCACCAGCAGAGAGGGTGGTAGCGGTTTCTCCTACGAGCAGTACTTC. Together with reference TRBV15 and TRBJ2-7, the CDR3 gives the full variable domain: DAMVIQNPRYQVTQFGKPVTLSCSQTLNHNVMYWYQQKSSQAPKLLFHYYDKDFNNEADTPDNFQSRRPNTSFCFLDIRSPGLGDTAMYLCATSREGGSGFSYEQYFGPGTRLTVT.

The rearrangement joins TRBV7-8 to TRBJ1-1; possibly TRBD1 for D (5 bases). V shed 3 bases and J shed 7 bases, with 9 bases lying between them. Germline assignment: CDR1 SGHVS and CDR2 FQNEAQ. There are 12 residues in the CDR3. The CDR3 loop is CASSLTDFEAFF. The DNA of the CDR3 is TGTGCCAGCAGCTTGACAGATTTTGAAGCTTTCTTT.

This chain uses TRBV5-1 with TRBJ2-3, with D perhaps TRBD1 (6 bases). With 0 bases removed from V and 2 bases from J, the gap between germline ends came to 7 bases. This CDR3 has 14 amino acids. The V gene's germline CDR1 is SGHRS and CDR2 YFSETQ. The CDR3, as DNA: TGCGCCAGCAGCTTGGGACAGGACACAGATACGCAGTATTTT. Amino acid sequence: CASSLGQDTDTQYF.

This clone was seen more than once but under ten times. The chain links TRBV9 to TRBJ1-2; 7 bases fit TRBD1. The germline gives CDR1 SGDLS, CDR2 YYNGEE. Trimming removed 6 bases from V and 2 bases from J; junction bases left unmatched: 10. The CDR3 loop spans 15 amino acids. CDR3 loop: CASTDDRDSNYGYTF. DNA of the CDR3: TGTGCCAGCACCGACGACCGGGACAGCAACTATGGCTACACCTTC.

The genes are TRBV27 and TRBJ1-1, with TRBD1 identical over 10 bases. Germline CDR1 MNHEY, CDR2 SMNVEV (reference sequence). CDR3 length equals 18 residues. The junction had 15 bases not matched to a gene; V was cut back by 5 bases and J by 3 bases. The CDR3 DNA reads TGTGCCAGCAGTGATTATGAACCGGGACAGGGGATGGACACTGAAGCTTTCTTT. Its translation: CASSDYEPGQGMDTEAFF.

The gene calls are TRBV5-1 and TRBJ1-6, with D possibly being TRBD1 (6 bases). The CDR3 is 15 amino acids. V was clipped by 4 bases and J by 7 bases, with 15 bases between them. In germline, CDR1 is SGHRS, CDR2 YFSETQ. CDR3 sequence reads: CASSVGAGRNSPLHF. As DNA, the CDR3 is TGCGCCAGCAGCGTGGGGGCAGGGAGGAATTCACCCCTCCACTTT. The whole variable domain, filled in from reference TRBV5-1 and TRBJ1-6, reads KAGVTQTPRYLIKTRGQQVTLSCSPISGHRSVSWYQQTPGQGLQFLFEYFSETQRNKGNFPGRFSGRQFSNSRSEMNVSTLELGDSALYLCASSVGAGRNSPLHFGNGTRLTVT.

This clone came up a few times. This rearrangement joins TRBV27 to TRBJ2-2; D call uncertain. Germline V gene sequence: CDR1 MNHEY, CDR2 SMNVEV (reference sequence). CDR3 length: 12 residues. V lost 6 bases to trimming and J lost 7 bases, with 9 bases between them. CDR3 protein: CASRVSGGELFF. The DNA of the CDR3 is TGTGCCAGCAGAGTTTCGGGCGGGGAGCTGTTTTTT.

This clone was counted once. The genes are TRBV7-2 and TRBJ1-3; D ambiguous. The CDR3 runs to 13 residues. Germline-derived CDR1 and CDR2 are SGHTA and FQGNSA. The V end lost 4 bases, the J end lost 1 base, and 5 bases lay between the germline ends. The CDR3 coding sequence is TGTGCCAGCAGCTCCAAATCTGGAAACACCATATATTTT. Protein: CASSSKSGNTIYF.

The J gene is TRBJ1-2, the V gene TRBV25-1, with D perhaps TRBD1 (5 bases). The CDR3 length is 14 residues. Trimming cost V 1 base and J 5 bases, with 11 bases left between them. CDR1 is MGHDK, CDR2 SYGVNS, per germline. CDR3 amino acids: CASSESRQGYGYTF. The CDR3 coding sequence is TGTGCCAGCAGTGAATCTCGGCAGGGTTATGGCTACACCTTC.

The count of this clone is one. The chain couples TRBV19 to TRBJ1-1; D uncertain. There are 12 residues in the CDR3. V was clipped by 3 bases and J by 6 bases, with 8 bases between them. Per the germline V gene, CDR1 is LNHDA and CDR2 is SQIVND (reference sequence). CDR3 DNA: TGTGCCAGTAGTATTCGCGGTGCTGAAGCTTTCTTT. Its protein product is CASSIRGAEAFF.

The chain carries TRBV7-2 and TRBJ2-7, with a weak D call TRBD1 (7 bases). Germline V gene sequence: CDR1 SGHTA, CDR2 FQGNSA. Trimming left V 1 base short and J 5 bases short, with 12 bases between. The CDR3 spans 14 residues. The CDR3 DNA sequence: TGTGCCAGCAGCTTAGAGCAGGGGGGCCACGAGCAGTACTTC. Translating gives CASSLEQGGHEQYF.

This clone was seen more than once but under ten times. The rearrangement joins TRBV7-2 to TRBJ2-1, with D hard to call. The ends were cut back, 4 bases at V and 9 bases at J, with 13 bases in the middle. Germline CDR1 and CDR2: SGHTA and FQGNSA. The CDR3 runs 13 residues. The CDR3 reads CASSSLGSGEQFF. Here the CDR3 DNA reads TGTGCCAGCAGCTCCCTCGGTTCGGGTGAGCAGTTCTTC.

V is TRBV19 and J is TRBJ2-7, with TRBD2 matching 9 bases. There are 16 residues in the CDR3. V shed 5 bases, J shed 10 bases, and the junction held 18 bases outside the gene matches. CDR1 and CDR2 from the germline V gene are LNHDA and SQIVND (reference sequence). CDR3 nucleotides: TGTGCCAGTAGTTTAAGAGGAGCGGGAGGCCTCCAGATACAGTACTTC. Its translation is CASSLRGAGGLQIQYF.

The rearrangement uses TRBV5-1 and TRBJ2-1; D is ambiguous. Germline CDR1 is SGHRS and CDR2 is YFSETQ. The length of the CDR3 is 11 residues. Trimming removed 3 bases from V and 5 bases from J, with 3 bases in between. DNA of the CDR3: TGCGCCAGCAGCTCAAACAATGAGCAGTTCTTC. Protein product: CASSSNNEQFF.

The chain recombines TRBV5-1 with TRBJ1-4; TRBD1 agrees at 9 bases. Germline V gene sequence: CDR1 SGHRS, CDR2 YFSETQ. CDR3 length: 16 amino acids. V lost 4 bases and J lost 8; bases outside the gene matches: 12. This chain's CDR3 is CASSDITGGAGEKLFF. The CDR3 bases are TGCGCCAGCAGCGATATTACAGGGGGCGCCGGGGAAAAACTGTTTTTT.

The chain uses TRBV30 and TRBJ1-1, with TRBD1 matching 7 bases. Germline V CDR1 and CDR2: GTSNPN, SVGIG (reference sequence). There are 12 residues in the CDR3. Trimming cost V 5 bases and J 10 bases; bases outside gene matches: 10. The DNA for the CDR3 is TGTGCCTGGGCCCGGGAGGGGGCAATAGCTTTCTTT. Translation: CAWAREGAIAFF.